The rows below give T cell receptor beta chains drawn from one sample of a study of T cell changes during pregnancy in multiple sclerosis. Libraries were prepared by immunoSEQ multiplex PCR; TCRdb keeps only in-frame clonotypes and omits some of them. The sample carries about 100,000 clones, 85% to 95% recorded once. The source was peripheral blood, collected in the third trimester of pregnancy. The receptors shown here come from a female donor in good health, enrolled as a control in a pregnancy study. The CDR3 runs from the conserved cysteine through the conserved F or W. A D gene is named only where the DNA matches it firmly. Clone sizes are given selectively: once, few, many, or a class where the clone is expanded.

CDR3aa,CDR3nt,d_gene,abundance,v_gene,j_gene
CASSSGQARGGYTF,TGCGCCAGCAGCTCGGGACAGGCGAGGGGTGGCTACACCTTC,TRBD1,-,TRBV5-1,TRBJ1-2
CASSPGQGVSYEQYF,TGTGCCAGCTCACCTGGCCAGGGGGTATCCTACGAGCAGTACTTC,TRBD1,-,TRBV18,TRBJ2-7
CSAQSNQPQHF,TGCAGTGCTCAAAGCAATCAGCCCCAGCATTTT,-,-,TRBV20-1,TRBJ1-5
CASSVGTGDSYEQYF,TGTGCCAGCAGCGTTGGAACAGGCGACAGCTACGAGCAGTACTTC,-,-,TRBV9,TRBJ2-7
CASSLGRGDTGELFF,TGTGCCAGCAGCTTAGGCAGGGGAGACACCGGGGAGCTGTTTTTT,-,-,TRBV7-3,TRBJ2-2
CASSPGGGYEQYF,TGTGCCAGCAGTCCCGGGGGGGGCTACGAGCAGTACTTC,TRBD2,-,TRBV7-2,TRBJ2-7
CASSLYSSGGTIYNEQFF,TGTGCCAGCAGCTTATATTCTAGCGGGGGGACTATATACAATGAGCAGTTCTTC,TRBD2,once,TRBV11-2,TRBJ2-1
CAVQLSGAFF,TGTGCGGTACAGCTAAGTGGAGCTTTCTTT,-,-,TRBV6-1,TRBJ1-1
CASSLFTGGADTQYF,TGTGCCAGCAGCTTATTTACAGGGGGAGCAGATACGCAGTATTTT,TRBD1,once,TRBV7-3,TRBJ2-3
CASTGDLSTDTQYF,TGCGCCAGCACAGGTGATTTGAGCACAGATACGCAGTATTTT,-,-,TRBV5-1,TRBJ2-3
CASSAGLSNTGELFF,TGTGCCAGCAGCGCGGGACTGTCGAACACCGGGGAGCTGTTTTTT,-,-,TRBV9,TRBJ2-2
CAWSPFGQPRKHNYGYTF,TGTGCCTGGAGTCCGTTCGGACAGCCCCGAAAACATAACTATGGCTACACCTTC,-,-,TRBV30,TRBJ1-2
CASSQERGTVRIYGYTF,TGTGCCAGCAGCCAAGAACGTGGGACAGTTAGAATCTATGGCTACACCTTC,TRBD1,-,TRBV4-2,TRBJ1-2
CASSLLAGGGYTF,TGTGCCAGCAGTTTATTGGCAGGGGGGGGCTACACCTTC,TRBD1,once,TRBV27,TRBJ1-2
CASRYTGTGNTEAFF,TGTGCCAGCAGGTATACCGGGACAGGGAACACTGAAGCTTTCTTT,TRBD1,-,TRBV5-6,TRBJ1-1
CASSMLTSRADF,TGTGCCAGCAGCATGCTGACTAGCAGGGCCGACTTC,TRBD2,-,TRBV7-8,TRBJ2-7
CASSLESGESNGYTF,TGTGCCAGCAGCTTAGAATCAGGGGAAAGTAATGGCTACACCTTC,-,-,TRBV7-2,TRBJ1-2
CASSESWGGYEQYF,TGTGCCAGCAGTGAATCATGGGGCGGATACGAGCAGTACTTC,-,-,TRBV2,TRBJ2-7
CASSQGFRDRGLYEQYF,TGTGCCAGCAGCCAAGGGTTTCGGGACAGGGGGTTGTACGAGCAGTACTTC,TRBD1,-,TRBV14,TRBJ2-7
CASSLATSGVTDTQYF,TGTGCCAGCAGCTTGGCGACTAGCGGGGTCACAGATACGCAGTATTTT,TRBD2,-,TRBV5-6,TRBJ2-3
CASSTRNRDEKLFF,TGCGCCAGCAGCACTAGGAACCGTGATGAAAAACTGTTTTTT,-,-,TRBV5-1,TRBJ1-4
CASSPTGGGPLINEKLFF,TGTGCCAGCAGCCCTACTGGTGGAGGACCTTTAATAAATGAAAAACTGTTTTTT,-,-,TRBV4-2,TRBJ1-4
CSAARGDRGYGYTF,TGCAGCGCCGCCCGCGGGGATCGGGGCTATGGCTACACCTTC,-,-,TRBV29-1,TRBJ1-2
CASSPAVGGSGSTDTQYF,TGTGCCAGCAGCCCAGCCGTGGGCGGGTCCGGTAGCACAGATACGCAGTATTTT,-,-,TRBV4-2,TRBJ2-3
CASSPAGVGQETQYF,TGCGCCAGCAGCCCCGCGGGAGTGGGCCAAGAGACCCAGTACTTC,TRBD2,-,TRBV4-1,TRBJ2-5
CASRGTGDYGYTF,TGTGCCAGCCGAGGGACAGGCGACTATGGCTACACCTTC,TRBD1,-,TRBV6-4,TRBJ1-2
CASSPGQGSNQPQHF,TGTGCCAGCAGCCCGGGACAGGGAAGCAATCAGCCCCAGCATTTT,TRBD1,-,TRBV4-2,TRBJ1-5
CASSLGIMPRNEQFF,TGTGCCAGCAGCTTAGGTATCATGCCGCGGAATGAGCAGTTCTTC,-,-,TRBV7-9,TRBJ2-1
CASSEYREAHGYTF,TGTGCCAGCAGTGAATACAGGGAGGCTCATGGCTACACCTTC,-,-,TRBV25-1,TRBJ1-2
CASSPLGQGVTEAFF,TGTGCCAGCTCACCATTGGGACAGGGGGTCACTGAAGCTTTCTTT,TRBD1,-,TRBV18,TRBJ1-1
CASSGVDPQGKGDEQYF,TGTGCCAGCAGCGGAGTAGATCCACAGGGTAAGGGGGACGAGCAGTACTTC,-,-,TRBV9,TRBJ2-7
CASSVDQGQVYEQYF,TGTGCCAGCAGCGTAGACCAGGGACAGGTCTACGAGCAGTACTTC,TRBD1,once,TRBV9,TRBJ2-7
CASSLSGGAYEQFF,TGTGCCAGCAGCCTTAGTGGGGGGGCCTATGAGCAGTTCTTC,-,once,TRBV6-6,TRBJ2-1
CASSSPLSRGPNNEQFF,TGTGCCAGCAGCTCCCCTCTTTCGCGGGGGCCTAACAATGAGCAGTTCTTC,-,-,TRBV7-9,TRBJ2-1
CASSPKYGASQAYGYTF,TGTGCCAGCAGCCCCAAGTATGGGGCCAGCCAGGCTTATGGCTACACCTTC,-,-,TRBV13,TRBJ1-2
CASSGQADQPQHF,TGTGCCAGTAGCGGACAGGCGGATCAGCCCCAGCATTTT,TRBD1,-,TRBV19,TRBJ1-5
CAWSVPRVANYGYTF,TGTGCCTGGAGTGTTCCGAGGGTAGCTAACTATGGCTACACCTTC,-,-,TRBV30,TRBJ1-2
CASSQSMGAADTQYF,TGCGCCAGCAGTCAATCGATGGGCGCCGCAGATACGCAGTATTTT,-,-,TRBV23-1,TRBJ2-3
CASSVGFAGGNTIYF,TGTGCCAGCAGTGTAGGGTTCGCGGGTGGAAACACCATATATTTT,-,-,TRBV6-1,TRBJ1-3
CASSEGASGGIADTQYF,TGTGCCAGCAGCGAGGGGGCTAGCGGGGGGATCGCAGATACGCAGTATTTT,TRBD2,-,TRBV9,TRBJ2-3
CASSQVAGSSYEQYF,TGCGCCAGCAGCCAAGTCGCAGGAAGCTCCTACGAGCAGTACTTC,-,once,TRBV4-3,TRBJ2-7
CATSKEQGNTIYF,TGTGCCACCAGCAAAGAACAGGGAAACACCATATATTTT,-,-,TRBV15,TRBJ1-3
CASSPREGAHEQYF,TGTGCCAGCAGCCCGCGTGAGGGGGCGCACGAGCAGTACTTC,TRBD1,-,TRBV11-3,TRBJ2-7
CATARGDRTDTQYF,TGTGCCACCGCGCGGGGGGATCGCACAGATACGCAGTATTTT,TRBD2,-,TRBV6-1,TRBJ2-3
CASSPQGGGALETQYF,TGTGCCAGCAGCCCCCAGGGCGGGGGGGCCCTGGAGACCCAGTACTTC,TRBD2,few,TRBV9,TRBJ2-5
CASSPGQEIYGYTF,TGTGCCAGCAGCCCGGGACAGGAGATTTATGGCTACACCTTC,TRBD1,-,TRBV5-4,TRBJ1-2
CASSPGQNTGELFF,TGTGCCAGCAGTCCTGGACAGAACACCGGGGAGCTGTTTTTT,-,-,TRBV27,TRBJ2-2
CASSQSIWGGTGNTQYF,TGCGCCAGCAGTCAATCGATTTGGGGGGGGACTGGCAATACGCAGTATTTT,TRBD2,-,TRBV23-1,TRBJ2-3